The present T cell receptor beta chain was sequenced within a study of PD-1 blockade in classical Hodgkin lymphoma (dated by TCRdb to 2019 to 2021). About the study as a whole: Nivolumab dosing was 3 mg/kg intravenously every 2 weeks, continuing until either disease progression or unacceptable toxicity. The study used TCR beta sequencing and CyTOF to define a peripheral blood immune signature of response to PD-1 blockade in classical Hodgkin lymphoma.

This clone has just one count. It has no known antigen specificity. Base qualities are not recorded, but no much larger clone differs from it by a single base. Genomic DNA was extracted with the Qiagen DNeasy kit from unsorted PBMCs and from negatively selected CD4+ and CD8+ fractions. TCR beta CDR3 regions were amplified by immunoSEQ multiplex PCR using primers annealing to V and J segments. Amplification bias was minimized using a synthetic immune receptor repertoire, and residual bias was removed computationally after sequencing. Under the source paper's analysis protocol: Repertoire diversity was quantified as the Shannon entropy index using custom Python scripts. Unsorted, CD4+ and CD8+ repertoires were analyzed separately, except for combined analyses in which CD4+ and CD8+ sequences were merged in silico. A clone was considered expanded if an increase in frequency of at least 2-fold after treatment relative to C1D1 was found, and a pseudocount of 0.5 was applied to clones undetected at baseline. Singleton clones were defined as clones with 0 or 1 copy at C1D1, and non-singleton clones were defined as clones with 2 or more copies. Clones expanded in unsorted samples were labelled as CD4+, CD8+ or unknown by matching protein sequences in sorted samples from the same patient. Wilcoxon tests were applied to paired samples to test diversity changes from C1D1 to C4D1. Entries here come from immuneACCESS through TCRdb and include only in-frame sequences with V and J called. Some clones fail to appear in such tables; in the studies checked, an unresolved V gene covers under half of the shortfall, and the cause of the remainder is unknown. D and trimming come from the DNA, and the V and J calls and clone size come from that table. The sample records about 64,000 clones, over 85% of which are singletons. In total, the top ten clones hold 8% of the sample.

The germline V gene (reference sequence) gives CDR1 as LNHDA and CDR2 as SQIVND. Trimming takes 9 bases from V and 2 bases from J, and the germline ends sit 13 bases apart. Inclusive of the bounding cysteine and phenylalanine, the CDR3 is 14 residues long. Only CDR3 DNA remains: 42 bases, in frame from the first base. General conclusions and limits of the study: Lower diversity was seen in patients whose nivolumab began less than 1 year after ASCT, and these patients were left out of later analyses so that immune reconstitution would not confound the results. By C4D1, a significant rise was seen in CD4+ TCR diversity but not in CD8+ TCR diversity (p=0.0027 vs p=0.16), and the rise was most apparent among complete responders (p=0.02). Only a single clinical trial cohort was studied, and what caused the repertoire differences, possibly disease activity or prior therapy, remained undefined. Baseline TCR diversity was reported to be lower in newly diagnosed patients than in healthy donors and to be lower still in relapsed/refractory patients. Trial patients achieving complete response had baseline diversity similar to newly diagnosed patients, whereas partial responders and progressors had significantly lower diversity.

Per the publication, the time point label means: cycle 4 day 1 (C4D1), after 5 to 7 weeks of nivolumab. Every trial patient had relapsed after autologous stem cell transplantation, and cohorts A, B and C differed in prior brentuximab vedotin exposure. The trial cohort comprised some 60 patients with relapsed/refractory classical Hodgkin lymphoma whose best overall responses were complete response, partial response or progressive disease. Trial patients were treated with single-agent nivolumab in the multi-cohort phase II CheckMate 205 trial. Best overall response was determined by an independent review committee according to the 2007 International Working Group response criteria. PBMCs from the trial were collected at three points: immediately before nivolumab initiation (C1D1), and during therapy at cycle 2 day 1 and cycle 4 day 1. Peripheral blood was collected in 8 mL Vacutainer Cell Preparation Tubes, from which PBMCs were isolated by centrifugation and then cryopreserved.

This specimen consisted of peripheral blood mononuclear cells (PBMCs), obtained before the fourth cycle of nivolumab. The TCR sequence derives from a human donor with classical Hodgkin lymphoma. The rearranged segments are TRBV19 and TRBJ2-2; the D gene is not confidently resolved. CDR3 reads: CASQRFPNTGELFF. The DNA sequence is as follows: TGTGCCAGCCAAAGGTTCCCAAACACCGGGGAGCTGTTTTTT.